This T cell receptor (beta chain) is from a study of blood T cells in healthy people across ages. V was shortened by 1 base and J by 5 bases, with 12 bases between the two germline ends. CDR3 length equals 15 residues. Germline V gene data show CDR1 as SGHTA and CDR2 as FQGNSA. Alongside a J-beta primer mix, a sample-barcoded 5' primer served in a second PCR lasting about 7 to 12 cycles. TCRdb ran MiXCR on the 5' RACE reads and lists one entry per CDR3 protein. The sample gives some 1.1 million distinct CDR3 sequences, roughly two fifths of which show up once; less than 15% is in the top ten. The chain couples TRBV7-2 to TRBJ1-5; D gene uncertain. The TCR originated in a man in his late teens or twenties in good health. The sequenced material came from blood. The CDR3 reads CASSLVRKGDQPQHF. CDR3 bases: TGTGCCAGCAGCTTAGTGAGGAAAGGAGATCAGCCCCAGCATTTT.